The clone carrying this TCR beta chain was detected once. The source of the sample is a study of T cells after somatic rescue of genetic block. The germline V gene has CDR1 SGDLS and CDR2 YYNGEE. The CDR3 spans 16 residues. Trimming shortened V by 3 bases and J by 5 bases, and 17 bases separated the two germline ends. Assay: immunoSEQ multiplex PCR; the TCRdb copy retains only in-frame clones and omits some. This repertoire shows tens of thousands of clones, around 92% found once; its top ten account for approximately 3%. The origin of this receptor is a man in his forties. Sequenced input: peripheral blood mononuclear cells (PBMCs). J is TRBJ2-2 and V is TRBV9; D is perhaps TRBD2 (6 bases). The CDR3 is CASSAQTRAGTGELFF. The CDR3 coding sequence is TGTGCCAGCAGCGCTCAGACTAGAGCTGGGACCGGGGAGCTGTTTTTT.